This note documents a single T cell receptor (beta chain) sequence. Its antigen is as yet unknown. This entry comes from a study of PD-1 blockade in classical Hodgkin lymphoma. The study's findings and limits: The diversity seen at baseline in complete responders resembled that of newly diagnosed patients. Repertoire differences have undefined causes, possibly disease activity or prior therapy.

Sequencing was performed with immunoSEQ multiplex PCR; in TCRdb, only in-frame clones are kept and a portion is missing. The repertoire has approximately 46,000 clones, approximately 70% of them found once; the top ten carry 11%. Relapse after autologous stem cell transplantation occurred in every patient, and brentuximab vedotin exposure varied. Looked up from germline, CDR1 is SGHTS and CDR2 is YDEGEE. Trimming removed 4 bases from V and 7 bases from J, with 21 bases in between. The length of the CDR3 is 17 residues. This clonotype was obtained from a human donor with classical Hodgkin lymphoma. The chain combines TRBV5-8 with TRBJ1-6, with D perhaps matching TRBD1 (5 bases). The sequencing here drew on peripheral blood mononuclear cells (PBMCs), taken at baseline. CDR3 sequence: CASSPFRQSGWNSPLHF. CDR3 nucleotide sequence: TGTGCCAGCAGCCCTTTCCGACAGTCCGGTTGGAATTCACCCCTCCACTTT.